This is a list of T cell receptor beta chains from one sample in a study of cytomegalovirus exposure and HLA in healthy donors. Here immunoSEQ multiplex PCR was the method, and the copy in TCRdb shows in-frame clones only, minus some. The data contain tens of thousands of clones, roughly 92% of them singletons. Sequenced material: PBMCs. The receptors here all came from a woman under 30 in good health and CMV-seronegative. CDR3s include the opening cysteine and the closing phenylalanine or tryptophan. Each record gives: J gene, clone size, D gene, V gene, CDR3 DNA, CDR3 protein. A D gene is named only where the DNA matches it firmly. A clone size is listed for some rows: how often the clone was seen (once, few, many), or a class if it is expanded.

TRBJ2-3,.,TRBD2,TRBV30,TGTGCCTGGAGTGTACGGGGGGGTGCAGATACGCAGTATTTT,CAWSVRGGADTQYF
TRBJ1-1,.,.,TRBV7-3,TGTGCCAGCAGCTTTCCAGGGACTGAAGCTTTCTTT,CASSFPGTEAFF
TRBJ2-7,.,TRBD1,TRBV5-6,TGTGCCAGCAGCCAGGACAGGGCCTACGAGCAGTACTTC,CASSQDRAYEQYF
TRBJ2-1,.,.,TRBV9,TGTGCCAGCAGCGTAGCGGCAGGGCCCGACAATGAGCAGTTCTTC,CASSVAAGPDNEQFF
TRBJ2-2,.,TRBD2,TRBV9,TGTGCCAGCAGCGTTCGGGGGGGGGTGAAAACCGGGGAGCTGTTTTTT,CASSVRGGVKTGELFF
TRBJ1-6,.,.,TRBV5-8,TGTGCCAGCAGCTTGGGACAGGAGAAGAATTCACCCCTCCACTTT,CASSLGQEKNSPLHF
TRBJ2-5,.,TRBD2,TRBV5-1,TGCGCCAGCAGCTTAGGTAGCGGGGGAGAGACCCAGTACTTC,CASSLGSGGETQYF
TRBJ2-5,.,TRBD2,TRBV19,TGTGCCAGTAGTATAGGTCCGGGACTAGCTTCCGAGACCCAGTACTTC,CASSIGPGLASETQYF
TRBJ2-3,.,TRBD2,TRBV7-2,TGTGCCAGCAGCTCTCGGACTAGCGGGGGGTCAGATACGCAGTATTTT,CASSSRTSGGSDTQYF
TRBJ1-1,few,TRBD1,TRBV5-1,TGCGCCAGCAGCTTGGCCGGGACAGGGCAAAAGGGAGCTTTCTTT,CASSLAGTGQKGAFF
TRBJ2-2,.,.,TRBV2,TGTGCCAGCAGTGAGCACTTTGGGGAGCTGTTTTTT,CASSEHFGELFF
TRBJ1-5,.,.,TRBV2,TGTGCCAGCCGTCGGGGTCAGCCCCAGCATTTT,CASRRGQPQHF
TRBJ1-3,.,.,TRBV28,TGTGCCAGCAGTTTCCCCAGGGAAATCGGAAACACCATATATTTT,CASSFPREIGNTIYF
TRBJ1-1,.,TRBD1,TRBV10-3,TGTGCCATCAGCGGGACAGGGGGCACTGAAGCTTTCTTT,CAISGTGGTEAFF
TRBJ2-7,.,.,TRBV6-1,TGTGCCAGCAGTGAACCGGGGTGGGTCGAGCAGTACTTC,CASSEPGWVEQYF
TRBJ2-7,once,TRBD1,TRBV6-1,TGTGCCAGCAGTGAAAAGGCAGGGGGCTCCTACGAGCAGTACTTC,CASSEKAGGSYEQYF
TRBJ1-2,.,.,TRBV9,TGTGCCAGCAGCGTAGCTCTCGGGGAGTTACATGGCTACACCTTC,CASSVALGELHGYTF
TRBJ2-2,.,.,TRBV6-4,TGTGCCAGCAGTGAATCGAGGCGGACTTCCACCGGGGAGCTGTTTTTT,CASSESRRTSTGELFF
TRBJ1-1,.,TRBD1,TRBV28,TGTGCCAGCAGGGGTTACGCAGGGGGCTCCATGAACACTGAAGCTTTCTTT,CASRGYAGGSMNTEAFF